This T cell receptor beta chain emerged from a study of blood T cell repertoires in COVID-19. Overall study context: Researchers got acute and convalescent COVID-19 samples from the United States, Italy and Spain. In each case, the material was cDNA or gDNA derived from T cells, B-cell-depleted T cells, or PBMCs.

The CDR3 is 17 amino acids. Germline CDR1 reads SGDLS; CDR2 reads YYNGEE. Trimming shortened V by 3 bases and J by 3 bases, and 19 bases separated the two germline ends. Recruits, aged roughly 18 to 89 years, lived in about two dozen US areas. The protocol was immunoSEQ multiplex PCR, while the TCRdb copy is restricted to in-frame clones and leaves out a portion. In the table there are approximately 210,000 clones, about nine tenths of which are singletons. Source material: PBMCs or T cells enriched from blood (not recorded which). The rearrangement uses TRBV9 and TRBJ2-1; TRBD1 is a possible D gene (6 bases). The clonotype was recovered from a man aged 25-45 years in a cohort exposed to, infected with or recovered from COVID-19 (not recorded which). Written as DNA, the CDR3 is TGTGCCAGCAGCGGTAGAAAGACGGACAGCTACTACAATGAGCAGTTCTTC. As protein: CASSGRKTDSYYNEQFF.